This T cell receptor (beta chain) was identified during a study of blood T cells in healthy people across ages. V shed 4 bases, J shed 2 bases, and the junction held 6 bases outside the gene matches. The germline gives CDR1 MNHNY, CDR2 SVGAGI (reference sequence). The CDR3 sequence is 15 residues long. Through a sample-barcoded 5' primer and a J-beta primer mix, a second PCR was run for roughly 6 to 11 cycles. TCRdb processed the 5' RACE reads anew with MiXCR; each CDR3 protein has one entry. The sample has about 640,000 distinct CDR3 sequences; 58% are singletons. This clonotype has more than one count but fewer than ten. The antigen is not known. Study outcomes and limitations: Naive T cell percentage strongly correlated with TCR beta diversity.

The TCR comes from a man in his fifties or sixties in good health. The chain uses TRBV6-6 and TRBJ2-5; TRBD2 aligns across 8 bases. Sequenced input: blood. The CDR3 is CASSSHRLAQETQYF. For the CDR3, the DNA is TGTGCCAGCAGTTCACACCGACTAGCGCAAGAGACCCAGTACTTC.